These T cell receptor beta chains were read from a single sample in a study of blood T cell repertoires in COVID-19. The data were produced by immunoSEQ multiplex PCR, yet TCRdb's version contains in-frame clones alone and is incomplete. The sample lists 45,000 to 55,000 clones; around 65% were seen once. Sequencing was carried out using peripheral blood. The receptors here all came from a woman in her 70s with acute or convalescent COVID-19. Each CDR3 is given with its conserved first and last residue. A D gene is named only where the DNA matches it firmly. The size entry is marked missing in some rows and otherwise reads once, few, many or a size class.

d_call	clone_size	j_call	v_call	cdr3_aa	cdr3_nt
.	.	TRBJ1-5	TRBV27	CASGAGGGQPQHF	TGTGCCAGCGGGGCCGGGGGGGGTCAGCCCCAGCATTTT
TRBD2	.	TRBJ2-1	TRBV18	CASSPLSSGSYNEQFF	TGTGCCAGCTCACCACTGAGTAGCGGGTCCTACAATGAGCAGTTCTTC
TRBD1	.	TRBJ1-1	TRBV19	CASSTTLRGENTEAFF	TGTGCCAGTAGTACGACACTCAGGGGGGAAAACACTGAAGCTTTCTTT
TRBD2	.	TRBJ2-5	TRBV6-2/TRBV6-3	CASSFSRRESQETQYF	TGTGCCAGCAGTTTTAGTAGGCGGGAGAGTCAAGAGACCCAGTACTTC
TRBD2	.	TRBJ2-1	TRBV7-8	CASSRVLLAGVEQFF	TGTGCCAGCAGCCGAGTCTTGCTAGCGGGAGTTGAGCAGTTCTTC
TRBD1	.	TRBJ1-2	TRBV7-2	CASSLVQGAGGYTF	TGTGCCAGCAGCTTAGTACAGGGGGCGGGCGGCTACACCTTC
.	.	TRBJ1-4	TRBV10-3	CAISESQEKLFF	TGTGCCATCAGTGAGTCTCAGGAAAAACTGTTTTTT
.	.	TRBJ2-2	TRBV5-6	CASSVGHITGELFF	TGTGCCAGCAGCGTGGGACATATCACCGGGGAGCTGTTTTTT
.	many	TRBJ2-3	TRBV2	CASSRQASTDTQYF	TGTGCCAGCAGCCGACAAGCTAGCACAGATACGCAGTATTTT
TRBD2	.	TRBJ2-1	TRBV4-2	CASSLSGTSGDNEQFF	TGTGCCAGCAGCCTGTCTGGGACTAGCGGGGATAATGAGCAGTTCTTC
.	.	TRBJ1-4	TRBV5-1	CASSPTGRNEKLFF	TGCGCCAGCAGTCCGACAGGCCGAAATGAAAAACTGTTTTTT
TRBD2	.	TRBJ2-1	TRBV28	CASSSVAGASHNEQFF	TGTGCCAGCAGCTCAGTAGCGGGAGCTTCGCACAATGAGCAGTTCTTC
.	.	TRBJ2-6	TRBV19	CASRLPGLASGANVLTF	TGTGCCAGTAGATTACCAGGACTTGCATCTGGGGCCAACGTCCTGACTTTC
.	.	TRBJ2-1	TRBV7-3	CASSFLEGEQFF	TGTGCCAGCAGCTTTCTAGAAGGTGAGCAGTTCTTC
TRBD1	.	TRBJ2-7	TRBV7-8	CASSPRGRSSYEQYF	TGTGCCAGCAGCCCCAGGGGGAGAAGCTCCTACGAGCAGTACTTC
TRBD2	.	TRBJ2-1	TRBV29-1	CSARWAGGPKNEQFF	TGCAGCGCCCGATGGGCGGGAGGGCCGAAGAATGAGCAGTTCTTC
TRBD1	.	TRBJ1-4	TRBV4-2	CASSQEAGTGHEKLFF	TGTGCCAGCAGCCAAGAAGCCGGGACAGGGCATGAAAAACTGTTTTTT
TRBD2	once	TRBJ2-1	TRBV28	CASSRAGGGSYNEQFF	TGTGCCAGCAGCCGTGCAGGCGGGGGCTCCTACAATGAGCAGTTCTTC
TRBD1	.	TRBJ1-6	TRBV10-3	CAIKGTGEGSPLHF	TGTGCCATCAAGGGGACAGGAGAAGGTTCACCCCTCCACTTT
TRBD2	few	TRBJ2-7	TRBV10-3	CAIKEREGHYEQYF	TGTGCCATCAAAGAGCGGGAGGGTCACTACGAGCAGTACTTC
TRBD1	.	TRBJ1-2	TRBV5-1	CASSLSGTANYGYTF	TGCGCCAGCAGCTTGTCTGGGACAGCTAACTATGGCTACACCTTC
TRBD1	.	TRBJ2-7	TRBV10-3	CAISEPTGYEQYF	TGTGCCATCAGTGAGCCGACAGGGTACGAGCAGTACTTC
.	once	TRBJ2-1	TRBV2	CASRELALGYNEQFF	TGTGCCAGCAGGGAACTAGCTCTTGGGTACAATGAGCAGTTCTTC
.	.	TRBJ1-5	TRBV10-2	CASSEDSDQPQHF	TGCGCCAGCAGTGAGGACTCCGATCAGCCCCAGCATTTT